This T cell receptor (beta chain) was sequenced for a study of OX40 agonist ivuxolimab in advanced cancers. Study results and caveats: Relative to CD4+ cells, CD8+ T cells on average had more expanded clones.

The germline V and J ends were trimmed by 6 bases and 4 bases, with 29 bases remaining between them. Germline-derived CDR1 and CDR2 are SGHDT and YYEEEE. The CDR3 consists of 18 residues. Libraries were prepared by immunoSEQ multiplex PCR; TCRdb keeps only in-frame clonotypes and omits some of them. The data show tens of thousands of clones, with about 90% seen just once and about 5% held by the top ten. With regard to this clone: Its antigen is as yet unknown.

This receptor was obtained from an adult with an advanced solid tumor such as melanoma, head and neck, liver or kidney cancer. Sequenced material: CD4+ or CD8+ T cells sorted from blood, taken in a trial of the OX40 agonist ivuxolimab. The chain employs TRBV5-6 and TRBJ2-7; possible D gene TRBD2, 7 bases. CDR3 sequence reads: CASTSRDLAGLGGYEQYF. The CDR3 bases are TGTGCCAGCACCTCGCGGGACCTAGCAGGACTAGGGGGTTACGAGCAGTACTTC.